This TCR beta chain was recovered during a study of PD-1 blockade in classical Hodgkin lymphoma (TCRdb year 2020). With respect to the entire study: Nivolumab dosing was 3 mg/kg intravenously every 2 weeks, continuing until either disease progression or unacceptable toxicity. The study used TCR beta sequencing and CyTOF to define a peripheral blood immune signature of response to PD-1 blockade in classical Hodgkin lymphoma.

The Qiagen DNeasy kit was used to extract genomic DNA both from unsorted PBMCs and from the negatively selected CD4+ and CD8+ fractions. Amplification of TCR beta CDR3 regions was done by immunoSEQ multiplex PCR with primers that anneal to V and J segments. A synthetic immune receptor repertoire was used to minimize amplification bias, and any remaining bias was removed computationally after sequencing. Regarding the original processing steps: Repertoire diversity was quantified as the Shannon entropy index using custom Python scripts. Unsorted, CD4+ and CD8+ repertoires were analyzed separately, except in combined analyses where CD4+ and CD8+ sequences were merged in silico. A clone counted as expanded when the clone's frequency after treatment rose at least 2-fold relative to C1D1, and clones undetected at baseline were given a pseudocount of 0.5. Clones with 0 or 1 copy at C1D1 were classified as singleton clones, and clones with 2 or more copies were classified as non-singleton clones. Clones expanded in unsorted samples were annotated as CD4+, CD8+ or unknown by matching protein sequences in sorted samples from the same patient. Wilcoxon tests on paired samples were used to test changes in diversity from C1D1 to C4D1. TCRdb re-hosts the immuneACCESS table, in-frame sequences only. Its copies lack some clones; in the studies checked, an unresolved V gene accounts for under half of them, and the cause for the rest is not known. Clonal size and the V and J genes are those of that table, whereas D and trimming came from the DNA. The sample includes some 95,000 clones, with about 91% observed a single time. The ten largest make up about 10% of the sample.

The junction shows trimming of 2 bases on V and 3 bases on J, and the gene matches do not reach 4 bases of it. In the germline V gene, CDR1 corresponds to MNHEY and CDR2 to SVGAGI. From cysteine to phenylalanine, the CDR3 is 16 amino acids long. Only CDR3 DNA is held: 48 bases, read in frame from base 1. About this clone itself: Its target antigen remains unknown. No base qualities exist here, and no much larger clone lies one base off it.

Here is what the overall study found, with its caveats: Trial patients with a complete response had baseline diversity similar to that of newly diagnosed patients, while partial responders and progressors had significantly lower diversity. Newly diagnosed patients were reported to have lower baseline TCR diversity than healthy donors, and relapsed/refractory patients were reported to have lower baseline TCR diversity still. Only a single clinical trial cohort was studied, and what caused the repertoire differences, possibly disease activity or prior therapy, remained undefined. Patients starting nivolumab less than 1 year after ASCT had lower diversity and were excluded from later analyses to avoid confounding by immune reconstitution. A significant rise by C4D1 was seen in CD4+ but not CD8+ TCR diversity (p=0.0027 vs p=0.16), with the rise being most apparent in complete responders (p=0.02).

What the time point label conveys for this sample: cycle 2 day 1 (C2D1) of nivolumab. Relapse after autologous stem cell transplantation had occurred in all trial patients, and cohorts A, B and C were distinguished by prior brentuximab vedotin exposure. A total of fewer than 65 patients with relapsed/refractory classical Hodgkin lymphoma made up the trial cohort, and each patient's best overall response was complete response, partial response or progressive disease. Single-agent nivolumab was administered to trial patients in the multi-cohort phase II CheckMate 205 trial. An independent review committee assessed best overall response using the 2007 International Working Group response criteria. PBMCs from the trial were collected at three points: immediately before nivolumab initiation (C1D1), and during therapy at cycle 2 day 1 and cycle 4 day 1. Peripheral blood was collected in 8 mL Vacutainer Cell Preparation Tubes, from which PBMCs were isolated by centrifugation and then cryopreserved.

This TCR was sampled from a human donor with classical Hodgkin lymphoma. Sequenced material: peripheral blood mononuclear cells (PBMCs), taken before the second cycle of nivolumab. The chain links TRBV6-5 with TRBJ2-1; TRBD2 aligns with 10 central bases. The CDR3 loop reads CASSYHGTSDYNEQFF. The DNA sequence reads TGTGCCAGCAGTTACCACGGGACTAGCGACTACAATGAGCAGTTCTTC.